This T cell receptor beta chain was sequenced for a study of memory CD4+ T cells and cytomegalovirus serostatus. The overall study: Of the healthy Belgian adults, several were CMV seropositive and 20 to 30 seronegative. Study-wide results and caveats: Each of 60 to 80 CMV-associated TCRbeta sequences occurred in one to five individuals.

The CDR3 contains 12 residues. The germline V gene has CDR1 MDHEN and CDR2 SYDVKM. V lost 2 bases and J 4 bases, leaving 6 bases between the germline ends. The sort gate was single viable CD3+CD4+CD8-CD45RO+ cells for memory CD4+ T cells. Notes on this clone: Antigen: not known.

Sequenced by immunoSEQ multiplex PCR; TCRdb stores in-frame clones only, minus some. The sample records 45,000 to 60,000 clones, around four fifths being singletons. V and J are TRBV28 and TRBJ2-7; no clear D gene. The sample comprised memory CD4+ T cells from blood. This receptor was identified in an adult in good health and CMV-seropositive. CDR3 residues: CASSLGWYEQYF. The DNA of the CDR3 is TGTGCCAGCAGTTTAGGATGGTACGAGCAGTACTTC.